What follows is one T cell receptor beta chain and its context. Its antigen is not known. This specimen comes from a study of metastatic and nonmetastatic thyroid tumors. Turning to the study itself: Across peripheral blood and tumor or nodule tissue samples taken from malignant and benign thyroid patients, the repertoires were compared with one another. Study observations and caveats: The reported finding was significantly higher TCR beta diversity in malignant thyroid tumors relative to benign nodules, in blood and tumor.

All patients reached thyroid surgery having received no treatment beforehand. As handled by the study authors: What underpinned the distant-metastasis classifier for papillary thyroid cancer was the set of CDR3 differences across clinicopathological groups. With MiXCR, TCRdb reprocessed the PCR reads. The authors' filters were not applied to this entry. The sample includes about 46,000 clones, around a quarter of them seen just once. V was cut by 2 bases and J by 8 bases, with 10 bases left in between. This CDR3 has 13 residues. Germline V gene data show CDR1 as SGHAT and CDR2 as FQNNGV. This receptor was obtained from a male donor with papillary thyroid cancer or a benign thyroid nodule (not recorded which). Some clones in this sample may be carry-over from other donors' samples. The sample taken for sequencing was blood. This rearrangement joins TRBV11-2 to TRBJ1-3, with D possibly being TRBD1 (6 bases). CDR3 sequence: CASSLHRADTIYF. The CDR3 coding sequence is TGTGCCAGCAGCTTACACAGGGCAGACACCATATATTTT.